This is a list of T cell receptor beta chains from one sample in a study of Tregs in tolerant kidney transplant recipients. Assay used: immunoSEQ multiplex PCR; TCRdb lists only in-frame clones, some missing. The sample has some 110,000 clones, around nine tenths seen once. The sample comprised CD4+ T cells from blood. Receptor source: a human donor in good health. The CDR3 runs from the conserved cysteine through the conserved F or W. Each record gives: J gene, clone size, V gene, D gene, CDR3 DNA, CDR3 protein. A D gene is named only where the DNA matches it firmly. A clone size is listed for some rows: how often the clone was seen (once, few, many), or a class if it is expanded.

TRBJ1-6 . TRBV4-2 . TGTGCCAGCAGCCAAGAGAAAACCGGGAGCTCCTATAATTCACCCCTCCACTTT CASSQEKTGSSYNSPLHF
TRBJ2-4 . TRBV2 . TGTGCCAGCAGTTTGACAGAGCCTGTAAACATTCAGTACTTC CASSLTEPVNIQYF
TRBJ2-5 once TRBV15 . TGTGCCACCAGCAGAGATCTTGGCAGACTAGAGACCCAGTACTTC CATSRDLGRLETQYF
TRBJ2-7 . TRBV11-3 TRBD2 TGTGCCAGCAGCCCGGGACTAGCGGGGGGGTCCTACGAGCAGTACTTC CASSPGLAGGSYEQYF
TRBJ1-1 . TRBV29-1 . TGCAGCGTTGAAGAAATGGTAGGGAAAGCTTTCTTT CSVEEMVGKAFF
TRBJ1-5 . TRBV5-1 . TGCGCCAGCAGCTTGGTGGTGGCAGGGTCGGGCAATCAGCCCCAGCATTTT CASSLVVAGSGNQPQHF
TRBJ2-7 once TRBV5-6 TRBD1 TGTGCCAGCATCACCAGCGAAAGGGGGCGGGAGCAGTACTTC CASITSERGREQYF
TRBJ1-5 . TRBV30 TRBD1 TGTGCCTGGAGTCCCGATCCGTACGACAGGGGGCGAGGCGGCAATCAGCCCCAGCATTTT CAWSPDPYDRGRGGNQPQHF
TRBJ2-1 . TRBV10-1 . TGCGCCAGCAGTGAGCCGGGCCACAGCTCCTACAATGAGCAGTTCTTC CASSEPGHSSYNEQFF
TRBJ1-2 . TRBV7-9 . TGTGCCAGCAGCACCCGGGACCGACACCTCTATGGCTACACCTTC CASSTRDRHLYGYTF
TRBJ1-4 once TRBV15 TRBD1 TGTGCCACCAGCAGCCGGGACAGGGAAGCAACTAATGAAAAACTGTTTTTT CATSSRDREATNEKLFF
TRBJ2-7 . TRBV11-3 . TGTGCCAGCAGCTTGGGGGGTTCCTACGAGCAGTACTTC CASSLGGSYEQYF
TRBJ2-3 . TRBV5-6 TRBD2 TGTGCCAGCAGCTACCGGACTAGCGGGAGGTCAGATACGCAGTATTTT CASSYRTSGRSDTQYF
TRBJ2-5 . TRBV27 TRBD2 TGTGCCAGCAGTAGGGGACTAGCGGGAGGGCAAGAGACCCAGTACTTC CASSRGLAGGQETQYF